This entry concerns a single TCR beta chain. These data originate in a study of OX40 agonist ivuxolimab in advanced cancers. The V and J ends lost 8 bases and 0 bases respectively, with 8 bases between them. The V gene's germline CDR1 is SGHAT and CDR2 FQNNGV. The CDR3 runs 14 residues. This table comes from immunoSEQ multiplex PCR, and its TCRdb copy is limited to in-frame clones, with some not included. The sample includes about 38,000 clones, nearly 90% of them seen just once. Specimen: CD4+ or CD8+ T cells sorted from blood, collected in a trial of the OX40 agonist ivuxolimab. V and J are TRBV11-2 and TRBJ2-6, with D hard to call. This clonotype was sampled from an adult with an advanced solid tumor such as melanoma, head and neck, liver or kidney cancer. The CDR3 here is CASGRGSGANVLTF. In DNA form, the CDR3 reads TGTGCCAGCGGCCGAGGCTCTGGGGCCAACGTCCTGACTTTC.